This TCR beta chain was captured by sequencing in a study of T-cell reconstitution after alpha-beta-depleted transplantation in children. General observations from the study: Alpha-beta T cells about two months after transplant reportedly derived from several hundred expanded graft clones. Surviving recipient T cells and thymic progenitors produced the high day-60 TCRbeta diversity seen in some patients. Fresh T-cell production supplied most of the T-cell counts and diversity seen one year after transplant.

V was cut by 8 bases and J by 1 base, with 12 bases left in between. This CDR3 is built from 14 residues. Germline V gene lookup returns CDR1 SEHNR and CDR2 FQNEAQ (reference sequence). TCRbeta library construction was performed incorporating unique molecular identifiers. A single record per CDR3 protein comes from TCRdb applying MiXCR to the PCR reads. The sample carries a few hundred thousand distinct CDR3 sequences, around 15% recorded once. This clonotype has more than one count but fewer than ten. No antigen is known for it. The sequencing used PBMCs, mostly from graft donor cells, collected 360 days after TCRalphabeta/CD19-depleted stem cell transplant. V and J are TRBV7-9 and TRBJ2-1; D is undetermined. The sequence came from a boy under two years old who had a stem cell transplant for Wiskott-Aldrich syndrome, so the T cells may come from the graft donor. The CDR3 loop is CASVGERSYNEQFF. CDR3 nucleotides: TGTGCCAGCGTAGGAGAGAGGTCCTACAATGAGCAGTTCTTC.